This T cell receptor beta chain was recorded in a study of T cells after yellow fever vaccination. The overall study: For low cell numbers, libraries were made with SMART-Seq v4 Ultra Low Input. Points from the study as a whole: Detected again after the booster were most primary-vaccination clones, at 95% to 98% CD4 and 88% CD8. Faster peaking, at day 5 versus 15, marked a secondary response that was weaker.

As to this clonotype: Its specificity is not known.

By 5'RACE template switching, TCR cDNA was produced, with a universal primer site and UMIs added in the process. One entry per CDR3 protein, called by TCRdb with MiXCR from the 5' RACE reads. The sample records some 390,000 distinct CDR3 sequences, 6% to 8% being singletons. The sequences come from PBMCs, collected 5 days after the yellow fever booster vaccination. The TCR was taken from a man in his thirties or forties who received the YFV17D yellow fever vaccine.

CDR3 amino acids: CASSLNQEDTQYF. CDR3 coding DNA: TGTGCCAGCAGCTTAAACCAGGAGGATACGCAGTATTTT. The rearrangement uses TRBV7-3 and TRBJ2-3; D ambiguous. Trimming removed 1 base at V and 6 bases at J, with 8 bases between. CDR3 length: 13 residues. Germline V CDR1 and CDR2: SGHTA, FQGTGA. Combining the CDR3 with reference TRBV7-3 and TRBJ2-3 gives the whole variable domain GAGVSQTPSNKVTEKGKYVELRCDPISGHTALYWYRQSLGQGPEFLIYFQGTGAADDSGLPNDRFFAVRPEGSVSTLKIQRTERGDSAVYLCASSLNQEDTQYFGPGTRLTVL.